The 14 T cell receptor beta chains given below trace back to one sample, sequenced in a study of radiotherapy plus CTLA-4 blockade in lung cancer. Clones were read by immunoSEQ multiplex PCR, and TCRdb kept only the in-frame ones, dropping some. The sample holds 77,000 or so clones, nearly 75% seen once. The source was peripheral blood, collected from a patient treated with radiotherapy plus ipilimumab. The source is a human donor with non-small cell lung cancer whose response to radiotherapy plus ipilimumab could not be evaluated.

This sequence joins TRBV4-1 and TRBJ2-2; 10 bases line up with TRBD1. Losses at the gene ends were 4 bases for V and 5 bases for J; bases not matched to a gene: 7. There are 16 residues in the CDR3. Per germline, CDR1 MGHRA and CDR2 YSYEKL. CDR3 DNA sequence: TGCGCCAGCAGCCCGACAGGGGGCGCTCGGACCGGGGAGCTGTTTTTT. It codes for CASSPTGGARTGELFF.

V and J are TRBV28 and TRBJ1-5; D may be TRBD1 (5 bases). Germline-derived CDR1 and CDR2 are MDHEN and SYDVKM. The CDR3 is 13 amino acids. Trimming took off 5 bases at V and 9 bases at J, with 14 bases between the two ends. The CDR3 DNA is TGTGCCAGCAGTCTCCGGACAACGAGGCCCCAGCATTTT. Encoded protein: CASSLRTTRPQHF.

The gene calls are TRBV14 and TRBJ1-6, with unresolved D. CDR3 length equals 16 residues. Germline lookup yields CDR1 SGHDN and CDR2 FVKESK. Trimming took 0 bases from V and 0 from J, leaving 6 bases between them. The CDR3, as DNA: TGTGCCAGCAGCCAAGATGAGGGCTCCTATAATTCACCCCTCCACTTT. Translation gives CASSQDEGSYNSPLHF.

J is TRBJ1-2 and V is TRBV6-6, with TRBD1 as a possible D gene (6 bases). The CDR3 sequence is 14 residues long. V gave up 5 bases and J gave up 2 bases, with 12 bases separating them. The germline V gene has CDR1 MNHNY and CDR2 SVGAGI (reference sequence). The CDR3 here is CASSPGVRNYGYTF. DNA of the CDR3: TGTGCCAGCAGTCCAGGGGTCCGCAACTATGGCTACACCTTC.

The table lists this clone with a few counts. CDR3 residues: CASSPAAAVHTEAFF. The CDR3 DNA sequence: TGTGCCAGCTCACCGGCGGCCGCCGTCCACACTGAAGCTTTCTTT. The chain joins TRBV18 to TRBJ1-1; D is ambiguous. This CDR3 contains 15 residues. Trimming took off 3 bases at V and 3 bases at J, with 14 bases between the two ends. Germline V gene lookup returns CDR1 KGHSH and CDR2 LQKENI.

The V call is TRBV30, the J call TRBJ2-6; D remains unclear. CDR1 and CDR2 from the germline V gene are GTSNPN and SVGIG (reference sequence). This CDR3 region has 15 residues. V was pared by 0 bases and J by 0 bases, with 6 bases between. The DNA of the CDR3 is TGTGCCTGGAGTGTACTGAGCTCTGGGGCCAACGTCCTGACTTTC. Residues: CAWSVLSSGANVLTF.

This chain links TRBV30 with TRBJ1-5; maybe TRBD1 (6 bases). Germline lookup yields CDR1 GTSNPN and CDR2 SVGIG (reference sequence). The V end lost 5 bases, the J end lost 4 bases, and 18 bases lay between the germline ends. The CDR3 extends over 15 amino acids. The CDR3 DNA is TGTGCCTGGGGGCCTCCCGGGACACCTAATCAGCCCCAGCATTTT. Encoded protein: CAWGPPGTPNQPQHF.

V gene TRBV7-2 combines with J gene TRBJ1-3; TRBD1 agrees at 10 bases. This CDR3 comprises 17 residues. The V gene end was trimmed by 3 bases and the J gene end by 2 bases; junction bases not matched to a gene: 7. Germline CDR1 reads SGHTA; CDR2 reads FQGNSA. CDR3 coding DNA: TGTGCCAGCAGCTTTTCCGGGACAGGGGCCACTGGAAACACCATATATTTT. Its translation: CASSFSGTGATGNTIYF.

CDR3 amino acids: CASSQISRGQQQYF. Here the CDR3 DNA reads TGCGCCAGCAGCCAAATATCCAGGGGGCAACAGCAGTACTTC. V is TRBV4-1 and J is TRBJ2-7; 8 bases align to TRBD1. Unmatched junction bases numbered 8, after V lost 2 bases and J lost 8 bases. The CDR3 has 14 residues. Germline loops: CDR1 MGHRA, CDR2 YSYEKL.

V and J are TRBV5-1 and TRBJ2-1; 15 nucleotides align to TRBD2. The CDR3 loop spans 16 amino acids. Per the germline V gene, CDR1 is SGHRS and CDR2 is YFSETQ. V lost 4 bases to trimming and J lost 7 bases; unmatched junction nucleotides: 6. The CDR3 nucleotides are TGCGCCAGCAGCGAGGGACTAGCGGGGGGTTTAAATGAGCAGTTCTTC. Protein sequence: CASSEGLAGGLNEQFF.

The gene calls are TRBV6-5 and TRBJ2-1; D is unresolved. The V end was cut by 0 bases, the J end by 5 bases, with 5 bases between. The CDR3 contains 13 residues. Germline V lookup: CDR1 MNHEY, CDR2 SVGAGI. The CDR3 sequence is CASSYSLDNEQFF. As DNA, the CDR3 is TGTGCCAGCAGTTACTCGCTAGACAATGAGCAGTTCTTC.

The CDR3 sequence is CASSVGVNTDTQYF. CDR3 in DNA: TGTGCCAGCAGCGTAGGAGTAAACACAGATACGCAGTATTTT. The chain uses TRBV9 and TRBJ2-3; D is uncertain. V lost 0 bases and J lost 2, with 7 bases in between. The germline CDR1 and CDR2 sequences are SGDLS and YYNGEE. The CDR3 length is 14 residues.

This clone was seen only a few times. The V call is TRBV19, the J call TRBJ2-1; possible D gene TRBD2, 6 bases. Germline V gives CDR1 LNHDA, CDR2 SQIVND (reference sequence). CDR3 length: 13 residues. The V end lost 6 bases, the J end lost 3 bases, and 9 bases lay between the germline ends. The CDR3 sequence: CASRRGLYNEQFF. The CDR3 DNA sequence: TGTGCCAGTAGGCGGGGACTCTACAATGAGCAGTTCTTC.

In its sample, this clone was seen a few times. The chain is built from TRBV7-3 and TRBJ2-1; 13 nucleotides align to TRBD2. Germline CDR1 SGHTA, CDR2 FQGTGA. The V and J ends lost 5 bases and 9 bases, in that order; junction bases with no gene match: 10. The CDR3 contains 16 residues. CDR3 protein: CASSTTLAGGIVEQFF. The CDR3 nucleotides read TGTGCCAGCAGCACTACACTAGCGGGGGGGATTGTTGAGCAGTTCTTC.